This TCR beta chain was retrieved from a study of T cells after yellow fever vaccination. Across the whole study: Low-cell-number fractions underwent preparation using SMART-Seq v4 Ultra Low Input. The study, taken as a whole, reports: Most primary-vaccination clones recurred post-booster (roughly 96% CD4, around 88% CD8). It was a weaker secondary response, yet one that peaked faster, at day 5 versus 15.

The CDR3 loop spans 15 amino acids. Germline V gene sequence: CDR1 GTSNPN, CDR2 SVGIG (reference sequence). Between the trimmed V and J ends, which lost 2 bases and 4 bases, there was a span of 18 bases. For this clonotype: Its antigen is undetermined.

The authors made TCR cDNA by 5'RACE template switching, adding a universal primer site and UMIs. MiXCR was run by TCRdb on the 5' RACE reads, yielding one entry per CDR3 protein. The table records 310,000 or so distinct CDR3 sequences, around 6.8% of them present only once. The chain employs TRBV30 and TRBJ2-7; D gene unclear. This receptor was taken from a man younger than 30 who received the YFV17D yellow fever vaccine. The sequenced sample was PBMCs, obtained about 49 days after the first yellow fever vaccination. For the CDR3, the DNA is TGTGCCTGGAGTTATACCCTGCAATTAGAATACGAGCAGTACTTC. It encodes CAWSYTLQLEYEQYF.